A single T cell receptor beta chain is shown here with its context. The data were obtained in a study of blood T cell repertoires in COVID-19. Unmatched junction bases numbered 5, after V lost 5 bases and J lost 2 bases. CDR3 length: 15 amino acids. Germline loops: CDR1 SEHNR, CDR2 FQNEAQ (reference sequence). Data came from immunoSEQ multiplex PCR; TCRdb stores just in-frame clones and leaves some out. The sample records about 300,000 clones, about nine tenths being singletons. The V gene is TRBV7-9, the J gene TRBJ2-1, with TRBD2 matching over 8 bases. Source material: peripheral blood. The clonotype was recovered from a young woman with COVID-19, enrolled during active disease. In DNA, the CDR3 is TGTGCCAGCAGCCCTACGGGAGGGGCCTACAATGAGCAGTTCTTC. It is translated as CASSPTGGAYNEQFF.